These 3 T cell receptor beta chains originate from one sample sequenced in a study of T cells in Graves' hyperthyroidism and ophthalmopathy. Template material for amplifying TCR beta CDR3 regions consisted of RNA transcripts. Carried out on the TCR CDR3, a first-round RT-PCR used the HTBI primer set. Using its own MiXCR run on the multiplex PCR reads, TCRdb lists one record per CDR3 protein. The sample consists of 500,000 to 650,000 distinct CDR3 sequences, about 46% of them appearing once. Sequences were obtained from peripheral blood or thyroid tissue (not recorded which). These TCRs come from an adult woman with Graves' disease, either hyperthyroidism or ophthalmopathy (not recorded which).

This chain links TRBV7-9 with TRBJ1-1; a possible D gene is TRBD1 (5 bases). This CDR3 contains 13 residues. The germline V gene has CDR1 SEHNR and CDR2 FQNEAQ (reference sequence). Trimming removed 3 bases at V and 7 bases at J, with 12 bases between. CDR3 protein: CASSFHRDDEAFF. The CDR3 nucleotides read TGTGCCAGCAGCTTCCACCGGGACGATGAAGCTTTCTTT. Together with reference TRBV7-9 and TRBJ1-1, the CDR3 gives the full variable domain: DTGVSQNPRHKITKRGQNVTFRCDPISEHNRLYWYRQTLGQGPEFLTYFQNEAQLEKSRLLSDRFSAERPKGSFSTLEIQRTEQGDSAMYLCASSFHRDDEAFFGQGTRLTVV.

This clonotype was counted at least ten times. This sequence joins TRBV20-1 and TRBJ1-1; D perhaps matches TRBD1 (5 bases). Germline V gene sequence: CDR1 DFQATT, CDR2 SNEGSKA (reference sequence). V lost 5 bases and J 4 bases, leaving 17 bases between the germline ends. This CDR3 region has 14 residues. CDR3 loop: CSAPRGQGGTEAFF. The CDR3 bases are TGCAGTGCTCCGAGGGGTCAAGGAGGCACTGAAGCTTTCTTT.

This chain links TRBV15 with TRBJ1-5; tentative D call: TRBD1 (5 bases). There are 15 residues in the CDR3. V lost 2 bases and J 9 bases, leaving 17 bases between the germline ends. Germline CDR1 is LNHNV and CDR2 is YYDKDF (reference sequence). CDR3: CATSRSQALPLPQHF. Written as DNA, the CDR3 is TGTGCCACCAGCAGATCACAGGCGCTGCCTCTGCCCCAGCATTTT. Looking up the rest from reference TRBV15 and TRBJ1-5 gives the full variable domain: DAMVIQNPRYQVTQFGKPVTLSCSQTLNHNVMYWYQQKSSQAPKLLFHYYDKDFNNEADTPDNFQSRRPNTSFCFLDIRSPGLGDTAMYLCATSRSQALPLPQHFGDGTRLSIL.